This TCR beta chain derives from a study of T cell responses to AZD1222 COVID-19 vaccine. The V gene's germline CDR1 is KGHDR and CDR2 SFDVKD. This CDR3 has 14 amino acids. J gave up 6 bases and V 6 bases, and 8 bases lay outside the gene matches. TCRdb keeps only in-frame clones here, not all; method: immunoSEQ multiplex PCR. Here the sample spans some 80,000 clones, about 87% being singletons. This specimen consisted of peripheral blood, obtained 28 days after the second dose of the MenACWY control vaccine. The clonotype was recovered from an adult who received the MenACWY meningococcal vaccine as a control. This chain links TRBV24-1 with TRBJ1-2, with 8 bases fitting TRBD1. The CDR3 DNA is TGTGCCACCAGTACGGGCAGGGGGCGAGATGGCTACACCTTC. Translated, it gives CATSTGRGRDGYTF.